Listed here are 20 T cell receptor beta chains from one sample, sequenced in a study of vaccination effects on CD4 cells after COVID-19 (dated by TCRdb to the early 2020s). Antigens of these TCRs are unknown. The library was built by means of the immunoSEQ multiplex PCR assay. As stored in TCRdb, this immuneACCESS dataset retains in-frame rearrangements with V and J assigned. A fraction of the clones does not appear; measured against another copy, unresolved V genes explain less than half of the discrepancy, and the remainder lacks a known reason. The sample table contains over 55,000 clones; only one count was recorded for about 80% of them. 3.5% to 4.5% of the sample lies in the top ten. In the ViraFEST assay, PBMC were stimulated with viral peptide pools, and antigen-specific CD4+ T cell clonotypes were then identified by expansion using TCR sequencing. After about 9 days of culture, CD4+ T cells were isolated with the EasySep CD4+ T cell isolation kit. Healthy vaccine recipients had no prior SARS-CoV-2 infection, confirmed by negative nucleocapsid antibodies before and after vaccination.

Specimen: CD4+ T cells from PBMCs cultured with HCoV-OC43 spike peptides, collected before COVID-19 vaccination. The sample's cell subset or site label, in plain terms: HCoV-OC43 spike overlapping peptide pool stimulation. These receptors were taken from a human donor who received a COVID-19 vaccine.

The chain couples TRBV21-1 to TRBJ2-1; the DNA was not compared with TRBD2, the D call given in the table. TRBV21-1 is a listed pseudogene. The length of the CDR3 is 17 residues. This CDR3 reads CASPGLAGASLYNEQFF. CDR3 coding DNA: TGTGCCAGTCCGGGACTAGCGGGGGCCTCCCTCTACAATGAGCAGTTCTTC.

V is TRBV28 and J is TRBJ1-2; unclear D gene. Per the germline V gene, CDR1 is MDHEN and CDR2 is SYDVKM. The CDR3 is 12 amino acids. Trimming cost V 5 bases and J 8 bases, with 12 bases left between them. CDR3 coding DNA: TGTGCCAGCAGTCCGACGGTTAAGGGCTACACCTTC. Protein product: CASSPTVKGYTF.

CDR3 sequence reads: CAISEKPNYGYTF. Here the CDR3 DNA reads TGTGCCATCAGTGAGAAACCTAACTATGGCTACACCTTC. This rearrangement joins TRBV10-3 to TRBJ1-2; no reliable D call. The V end was cut by 2 bases, the J end by 0 bases, with 4 bases between. The CDR3 has 13 residues. CDR1 ENHRY and CDR2 SYGVKD come from the germline V gene.

This chain joins TRBV3-1 (or the pseudogene TRBV3-2) and TRBJ1-6; 7 bases line up with TRBD1. Germline V CDR1 and CDR2: LGHDT, YNNKEL (reference sequence). This CDR3 is built from 13 residues. V gave up 4 bases and J gave up 7 bases; unmatched junction bases: 1. The CDR3 DNA reads TGTGCCAGCAGCCTGGGACAGAATTCACCCCTCCACTTT. The encoded protein is CASSLGQNSPLHF.

V and J are TRBV29-1 and TRBJ2-3, with no clear D. The V end was cut by 7 bases, the J end by 6 bases, with 8 bases between. CDR3 size: 10 residues. Germline values: CDR1 SQVTM, CDR2 ANQGSEA. The CDR3 sequence is CSARRDTQYF. DNA for the CDR3: TGCAGCGCCCGACGCGATACGCAGTATTTT.

The V gene is TRBV19, the J gene TRBJ1-3, with no clear D. The CDR3 length is 15 residues. Trimming pared 6 bases from V and 4 bases from J, leaving 16 bases between. CDR1 is LNHDA and CDR2 is SQIVND in the germline V gene (reference sequence). The DNA for the CDR3 is TGTGCCAGTAGCCTGGATGAACCAAAAGGAAACACCATATATTTT. It specifies CASSLDEPKGNTIYF. The whole variable domain, remainder taken from reference TRBV19 and TRBJ1-3, is DGGITQSPKYLFRKEGQNVTLSCEQNLNHDAMYWYRQDPGQGLRLIYYSQIVNDFQKGDIAEGYSVSREKKESFPLTVTSAQKNPTAFYLCASSLDEPKGNTIYFGEGSWLTVV.

The chain is built from TRBV3-1 (or the pseudogene TRBV3-2) and TRBJ2-1, with D perhaps matching TRBD2 (6 bases). The germline V and J ends were trimmed by 6 bases and 1 base, with 22 bases remaining between them. The CDR3 extends over 18 amino acids. CDR1 and CDR2 (germline): LGHDT, YNNKEL (reference sequence). The CDR3 DNA sequence: TGTGCCAGCAGTCGAAGGGGAGGAAAGGGGAGTTCCTACAATGAGCAGTTCTTC. This gives the protein CASSRRGGKGSSYNEQFF.

This clone was counted only a few times. The chain combines TRBV5-1 with TRBJ2-2; 7 bases fit TRBD1. Germline CDR1 and CDR2: SGHRS and YFSETQ. The J segment lost 6 bases and the V segment lost 2 bases, leaving 10 bases of the junction unmatched. The CDR3 is 16 residues long. The CDR3, as DNA: TGCGCCAGCAGCTTAGGGAAGACAGGGTCTGCCGGGGAGCTGTTTTTT. This codes for CASSLGKTGSAGELFF.

The chain combines TRBV18 with TRBJ2-5; 9 bases agree with TRBD2. The germline V gene has CDR1 KGHSH and CDR2 LQKENI. V trimming: 2 bases; J trimming: 4 bases; junction bases outside the gene matches: 8. This CDR3 spans 16 amino acids. Here the CDR3 DNA reads TGTGCCAGCTCACCAACACCGACTAGCGGACGAGAGACCCAGTACTTC. Its translation: CASSPTPTSGRETQYF.

The gene calls are TRBV3-1 (or the pseudogene TRBV3-2) and TRBJ2-3; TRBD2 agrees at 11 bases. The length of the CDR3 is 13 residues. In germline, CDR1 is LGHDT, CDR2 YNNKEL (reference sequence). The V segment lost 1 base and the J segment 14 bases; nucleotides outside the gene matches: 5. The CDR3 DNA is TGTGCCAGCAGCCAAGTGACTAGCGGGGTAGGGTATTTT. It codes for CASSQVTSGVGYF.

J is TRBJ1-1 and V is TRBV18, with 7 bases aligning to TRBD1. This CDR3 has 17 residues. The germline CDR1 and CDR2 sequences are KGHSH and LQKENI. V lost 4 bases, J lost 2 bases, and 13 bases stayed unmatched. The DNA for the CDR3 is TGTGCCAGCTCACGCAACGCGGGGACAGCCGATAACACTGAAGCTTTCTTT. Encoded protein: CASSRNAGTADNTEAFF.

The V and J genes are TRBV3-1 (or the pseudogene TRBV3-2) and TRBJ1-1; 9 positions match TRBD1. J lost 3 bases, V lost 4 bases, and 0 bases had no gene match. Germline V gene sequence: CDR1 LGHDT, CDR2 YNNKEL (reference sequence). The CDR3 has 13 amino acids. CDR3 in DNA: TGTGCCAGCAGCCGGACAGGGGACACTGAAGCTTTCTTT. Translation gives CASSRTGDTEAFF.

This clone was observed a single time. The chain employs TRBV30 and TRBJ2-1, with D possibly being TRBD1 (5 bases). The CDR3 consists of 15 residues. The V end was cut by 5 bases, the J end by 4 bases, with 18 bases between. In germline, CDR1 is GTSNPN, CDR2 SVGIG (reference sequence). The CDR3: CAWDPMGQGYNEQFF. CDR3 DNA: TGTGCCTGGGATCCCATGGGGCAGGGATACAATGAGCAGTTCTTC.

The chain has TRBV5-1 and TRBJ1-1; D gene unclear. The germline V gene encodes CDR1 SGHRS and CDR2 YFSETQ. The CDR3 loop spans 12 amino acids. The V end lost 0 bases, the J end lost 3 bases, and 3 bases lay between the germline ends. The CDR3 region has the DNA TGCGCCAGCAGCTTGGAACACACTGAAGCTTTCTTT. It codes for CASSLEHTEAFF.

CDR3 region: CASSSLTELSYNEQFF. CDR3 nucleotide sequence: TGTGCCAGCAGCTCCCTGACTGAACTCTCCTACAATGAGCAGTTCTTC. The chain is built from TRBV5-6 and TRBJ2-1; no definite D call. Germline V gene lookup returns CDR1 SGHDT and CDR2 YYEEEE. The CDR3 spans 16 residues. Between the trimmed V and J ends, which lost 3 bases and 0 bases, there was a span of 13 bases.

The gene calls are TRBV6-2 or TRBV6-3 and TRBJ1-1; 7 bases are a match to TRBD1. CDR3 length: 16 amino acids. The V gene end was trimmed by 3 bases and the J gene end by 0 bases; junction bases not matched to a gene: 7. Germline assignment: CDR1 MNHEY and CDR2 SVGEGT. The CDR3 region is CASSYIKTGMNTEAFF. The CDR3 DNA follows: TGTGCCAGCAGTTATATCAAGACAGGGATGAACACTGAAGCTTTCTTT.

This clone was recorded once. The chain is built from TRBV10-1 and TRBJ2-2; D might be TRBD1 (5 bases). Deletions cut 6 bases from V and 1 base from J, with 9 bases between. In germline, CDR1 is WNHNN, CDR2 SYGVQD (reference sequence). This CDR3 has 14 residues. The CDR3 nucleotides are TGCGCCAGCAGCGATACAGGGAACACCGGGGAGCTGTTTTTT. Translated: CASSDTGNTGELFF.

The rearrangement joins TRBV15 to TRBJ1-2, with unresolved D. The CDR3 consists of 11 residues. Germline values: CDR1 LNHNV, CDR2 YYDKDF (reference sequence). V dropped 3 bases and J dropped 13 bases, with 12 bases sitting between them. CDR3 region: CATSSKVKGTF. In DNA, the CDR3 is TGTGCCACCAGCAGCAAGGTTAAAGGCACCTTC.

The V gene is TRBV29-1, the J gene TRBJ1-2; a possible D gene is TRBD1 (5 bases). This CDR3 is built from 14 residues. CDR1 SQVTM and CDR2 ANQGSEA come from the germline V gene. Trimming shortened V by 0 bases and J by 6 bases, and 14 bases separated the two germline ends. CDR3 loop: CSVEDTSGVHGYTF. The CDR3 nucleotides read TGCAGCGTTGAAGATACTTCGGGGGTCCATGGCTACACCTTC.

The rearrangement joins TRBV7-2 to TRBJ1-5; unclear D gene. V was trimmed by 6 bases and J by 5 bases, leaving 17 bases between them. The CDR3 has 15 residues. Germline V CDR1 and CDR2: SGHTA, FQGNSA. CDR3 in DNA: TGTGCCAGCAGTCGCCGGGCACAAGGTTATCAGCCCCAGCATTTT. It encodes CASSRRAQGYQPQHF.